A single sample gave rise to the 30 T cell receptor beta chains below, sequenced in a study of T cell responses to AZD1222 COVID-19 vaccine. The assay was immunoSEQ multiplex PCR, and TCRdb's table has in-frame clones only and misses some. The profile shows approximately 170,000 clones, approximately 89% of them singletons. The sample was peripheral blood, taken on day 0 of AZD1222 vaccination. The receptors come from an adult in good health.

The rearrangement links TRBV19 to TRBJ1-5; D gene ambiguous. V dropped 6 bases and J dropped 1 base, with 13 bases sitting between them. CDR1 is LNHDA and CDR2 is SQIVND in the germline V gene (reference sequence). CDR3 length equals 15 residues. This chain's CDR3 is CASRATHGSNQPQHF. CDR3 nucleotides: TGTGCCAGTAGGGCAACGCACGGGAGCAATCAGCCCCAGCATTTT.

This clone appeared once. The CDR3 is CASSIRNEQYF. For the CDR3, the DNA is TGTGCCAGTAGTATCAGGAACGAGCAGTACTTC. The rearrangement uses TRBV19 and TRBJ2-7; D is uncertain. In germline, CDR1 is LNHDA, CDR2 SQIVND (reference sequence). Trimming shortened V by 3 bases and J by 5 bases, and 5 bases separated the two germline ends. CDR3 size: 11 residues.

The V and J genes are TRBV28 and TRBJ1-2; D is uncertain. This CDR3 is 16 amino acids long. CDR1 is MDHEN, CDR2 SYDVKM, per germline. V dropped 5 bases and J dropped 0 bases, with 16 bases sitting between them. CDR3 bases: TGTGCCAGCAGTCCGACCCCCGGGAGAGCTAACTATGGCTACACCTTC. Amino acid sequence: CASSPTPGRANYGYTF.

CDR3: CASSLPGGEQFF. As DNA, the CDR3 is TGTGCCAGCAGCCTCCCAGGCGGTGAGCAGTTCTTC. The rearrangement links TRBV7-3 to TRBJ2-1; the D is unclear. The germline V gene encodes CDR1 SGHTA and CDR2 FQGTGA. CDR3 length equals 12 residues. V lost 5 bases and J lost 9, with 11 bases in between.

The chain recombines TRBV6-2 or TRBV6-3 with TRBJ2-7; TRBD2 is a possible D gene (6 bases). Germline CDR1 and CDR2: MNHEY and SVGEGT. The germline V and J ends were trimmed by 0 bases and 2 bases, with 14 bases remaining between them. The CDR3 loop spans 16 amino acids. The CDR3 nucleotides are TGTGCCAGCAGTTACTCGAAAGGAGGGAGTCCCTACGAGCAGTACTTC. Translated: CASSYSKGGSPYEQYF.

The chain carries TRBV3-1 (or the pseudogene TRBV3-2) and TRBJ2-4, with 8 bases that match TRBD1. CDR3 size: 14 residues. CDR1 is LGHDT and CDR2 is YNNKEL in the germline V gene (reference sequence). The J segment lost 6 bases and the V segment lost 3 bases, leaving 4 bases of the junction unmatched. The CDR3 nucleotides are TGTGCCAGCAGCCAGTCGACAGGGGCAAACATTCAGTACTTC. Amino acid sequence: CASSQSTGANIQYF.

The chain combines TRBV6-5 with TRBJ2-7; 11 nucleotides line up with TRBD2. This CDR3 is 15 amino acids long. The V gene's germline CDR1 is MNHEY and CDR2 SVGAGI. The trim removed 2 bases at V and 9 bases at J, leaving 9 bases unmatched. CDR3 in amino acids: CASSYPTSGDSVQYF. CDR3 DNA sequence: TGTGCCAGCAGTTACCCGACTAGCGGGGACTCGGTGCAGTACTTC.

The chain combines TRBV29-1 with TRBJ2-1; 7 bases match TRBD1. CDR3 length equals 13 residues. The V gene end was trimmed by 7 bases and the J gene end by 4 bases; junction bases not matched to a gene: 7. Germline V gene lookup returns CDR1 SQVTM and CDR2 ANQGSEA. The CDR3 region has the DNA TGCAGCGCCGAGAGGGGGCGGTACAATGAGCAGTTCTTC. This codes for CSAERGRYNEQFF.

V gene TRBV14 combines with J gene TRBJ1-3; no firm D call. This CDR3 has 12 amino acids. CDR1 is SGHDN and CDR2 is FVKESK in the germline V gene. The V end lost 5 bases, the J end lost 4 bases, and 6 bases lay between the germline ends. The CDR3 loop is CASSYTGNTIYF. The CDR3 nucleotides are TGTGCCAGCAGCTACACAGGAAACACCATATATTTT.

Turning to this clone: Other nucleotide sequences from this sample produce the same CDR3. The chain couples TRBV5-1 to TRBJ1-3, with unresolved D. Trimming cost V 0 bases and J 1 base, with 11 bases left between them. From germline, CDR1 is SGHRS and CDR2 YFSETQ. This CDR3 is built from 16 residues. The CDR3 region is CASSLVGSLSGNTIYF. The CDR3 coding sequence is TGCGCCAGCAGCTTGGTAGGCAGCCTTTCTGGAAACACCATATATTTT. The variable domain in full, with the rest retrieved from reference TRBV5-1 and TRBJ1-3, is KAGVTQTPRYLIKTRGQQVTLSCSPISGHRSVSWYQQTPGQGLQFLFEYFSETQRNKGNFPGRFSGRQFSNSRSEMNVSTLELGDSALYLCASSLVGSLSGNTIYFGEGSWLTVV.

This chain uses TRBV5-4 with TRBJ2-7; TRBD2 is a possible D gene (5 bases). The CDR3 spans 14 residues. V shed 4 bases and J shed 0 bases, with 11 bases lying between them. From germline, CDR1 is SGHNT and CDR2 YYREEE (reference sequence). CDR3: CASSEAASSYEQYF. CDR3 sequence (DNA): TGTGCCAGCAGCGAAGCGGCCAGCTCCTACGAGCAGTACTTC.

The chain recombines TRBV6-5 with TRBJ2-7, with D possibly TRBD2 on 6 matching bases. Germline CDR1 and CDR2: MNHEY and SVGAGI. CDR3 size: 14 residues. V dropped 5 bases and J dropped 0 bases, with 11 bases sitting between them. The CDR3 bases are TGTGCCAGCAGTCCGAGGACTAACTCCTACGAGCAGTACTTC. It is translated as CASSPRTNSYEQYF.

The chain links TRBV5-4 to TRBJ1-1, with unresolved D. Germline CDR1 and CDR2: SGHNT and YYREEE (reference sequence). Trimming took off 2 bases at V and 2 bases at J, with 7 bases between the two ends. This CDR3 is 13 amino acids long. The CDR3 protein is CASSLELNTEAFF. CDR3 coding DNA: TGTGCCAGCAGCTTAGAACTCAACACTGAAGCTTTCTTT.

J is TRBJ2-7 and V is TRBV6-5; 9 nucleotides match TRBD2. Per the germline V gene, CDR1 is MNHEY and CDR2 is SVGAGI. The CDR3 has 14 residues. With 5 bases clipped from V and 5 bases from J, the junction kept 7 bases outside the gene matches. The CDR3 protein is CASSPLAGVHEQYF. The CDR3 DNA sequence: TGTGCCAGCAGTCCTTTAGCGGGAGTCCACGAGCAGTACTTC.

The chain recombines TRBV7-2 with TRBJ2-7; 8 bases map to TRBD2. Germline CDR1 and CDR2: SGHTA and FQGNSA. J lost 9 bases, V lost 5 bases, and 18 bases had no gene match. The CDR3 totals 16 residues. This chain's CDR3 is CASSPAGTRKGEGQYF. The CDR3 DNA is TGTGCCAGCAGCCCCGCGGGGACTAGGAAAGGTGAAGGGCAGTACTTC.

The V and J genes are TRBV7-2 and TRBJ1-4; no reliable D call. Trimming stripped 4 bases from V and 5 bases from J, with 11 bases between. The CDR3 runs 14 residues. Per germline, CDR1 SGHTA and CDR2 FQGNSA. CDR3 nucleotides: TGTGCCAGCAGCTACGGGTCGAAAAATGAAAAACTGTTTTTT. Translating gives CASSYGSKNEKLFF.

The chain joins TRBV6-6 to TRBJ1-2, with TRBD1 identical over 9 bases. CDR3 length: 15 residues. Germline assignment: CDR1 MNHNY and CDR2 SVGAGI (reference sequence). The V segment lost 7 bases and the J segment 4 bases; nucleotides outside the gene matches: 10. CDR3 residues: CASTLGQGLPYGYTF. As DNA, the CDR3 is TGTGCCAGCACCCTGGGACAGGGCCTTCCCTATGGCTACACCTTC.

The J gene is TRBJ2-1, the V gene TRBV7-2, with 10 bases fitting TRBD2. Germline V gene sequence: CDR1 SGHTA, CDR2 FQGNSA. Germline trimming cut 7 bases from V and 9 bases from J; bases unmatched to any gene: 9. The CDR3 is made up of 14 amino acids. The CDR3 sequence is CASNRLAGVVEQFF. DNA of the CDR3: TGTGCCAGCAACCGGCTAGCGGGAGTGGTTGAGCAGTTCTTC.

This clone was observed a single time. This same CDR3 is encoded by further DNA sequences in the sample. V usage is TRBV28 and J usage is TRBJ1-2; no reliable D call. V was cut by 6 bases and J by 4 bases, with 9 bases left in between. This CDR3 contains 12 residues. Germline CDR1 and CDR2: MDHEN and SYDVKM. CDR3 loop: CASSPGSYGYTF. The CDR3 region has the DNA TGTGCCAGCAGCCCGGGGAGCTATGGCTACACCTTC.

This rearrangement joins TRBV6-5 to TRBJ2-7, with D possibly matching TRBD1 (6 bases). Germline V gene data show CDR1 as MNHEY and CDR2 as SVGAGI. The V and J ends lost 6 bases and 3 bases respectively, with 15 bases between them. There are 14 residues in the CDR3. CDR3 DNA: TGTGCCAGCAGCACCGGGATAGGGGGCTACGAGCAGTACTTC. This gives the protein CASSTGIGGYEQYF.

The CDR3 DNA follows: TGCGCCAGCAGCTTGGGACCGGGACTAGCGGGACTCACAGATACGCAGTATTTT. It encodes CASSLGPGLAGLTDTQYF. This sequence joins TRBV5-1 and TRBJ2-3; 13 bases agree with TRBD2. The germline V gene has CDR1 SGHRS and CDR2 YFSETQ. The CDR3 is made up of 18 amino acids. J was trimmed by 2 bases and V by 0 bases; bases with no gene match: 6. Together with reference TRBV5-1 and TRBJ2-3, the CDR3 gives the full variable domain: KAGVTQTPRYLIKTRGQQVTLSCSPISGHRSVSWYQQTPGQGLQFLFEYFSETQRNKGNFPGRFSGRQFSNSRSEMNVSTLELGDSALYLCASSLGPGLAGLTDTQYFGPGTRLTVL.

The V and J genes are TRBV28 and TRBJ2-5, with D perhaps TRBD2 (6 bases). Germline V gives CDR1 MDHEN, CDR2 SYDVKM. The CDR3 runs to 13 residues. The V gene lost 11 bases and the J gene lost 2 bases, with 15 bases spanning the gap. The DNA for the CDR3 is TGTGCCGGGACTCGATTGGGTCAAGAGACCCAGTACTTC. Translation gives CAGTRLGQETQYF.

The chain is built from TRBV28 and TRBJ1-5, with TRBD1 identical over 10 bases. CDR3 length: 15 residues. The ends lost 3 bases at V and 2 bases at J; junction bases unmatched: 1. Germline lookup yields CDR1 MDHEN and CDR2 SYDVKM. In nucleotides, the CDR3 is TGTGCCAGCAGTTTGGGGACAGGGGGCAATCAGCCCCAGCATTTT. As protein: CASSLGTGGNQPQHF.

The CDR3, as DNA: TGTGCCTGGAGGACCGCCGGGGGCAATGAGCAGTTCTTC. Amino acid sequence: CAWRTAGGNEQFF. This chain joins TRBV30 and TRBJ2-1; possibly TRBD2 for D (6 bases). Germline CDR1 reads GTSNPN; CDR2 reads SVGIG (reference sequence). Trimming pared 3 bases from V and 6 bases from J, leaving 12 bases between. CDR3 length: 13 amino acids.

The rearrangement links TRBV2 to TRBJ2-7; D may be TRBD2 (6 bases). CDR3 length: 14 residues. Between the trimmed V and J ends, which lost 9 bases and 5 bases, there was a span of 20 bases. In germline, CDR1 is SNHLY, CDR2 FYNNEI. DNA for the CDR3: TGTGCCAGTATAGGGAGGCGGGTCCTCGACGAGCAGTACTTC. Translating gives CASIGRRVLDEQYF.

The V call is TRBV2, the J call TRBJ1-2; the match to TRBD1 covers 7 bases. This CDR3 contains 16 residues. With 0 bases clipped from V and 4 bases from J, the junction kept 8 bases outside the gene matches. Germline V gene sequence: CDR1 SNHLY, CDR2 FYNNEI. CDR3 amino acids: CASSEAEGAGVYGYTF. CDR3 bases: TGTGCCAGCAGTGAAGCGGAGGGGGCTGGCGTCTATGGCTACACCTTC.

The genes are TRBV11-2 and TRBJ2-1; 11 nucleotides line up with TRBD2. V gave up 2 bases and J gave up 9 bases; unmatched junction bases: 12. The CDR3 totals 17 residues. CDR1 SGHAT and CDR2 FQNNGV come from the germline V gene. In DNA form, the CDR3 reads TGTGCCAGCAGCTTACTAGCGGGAGGTTACGTATCTGGTGAGCAGTTCTTC. This gives the protein CASSLLAGGYVSGEQFF.

This chain connects TRBV7-9 to TRBJ1-5; D is unresolved. Germline CDR1 SEHNR, CDR2 FQNEAQ (reference sequence). CDR3 length equals 11 residues. The V end was cut by 6 bases, the J end by 10 bases, with 10 bases between. CDR3 in DNA: TGTGCCAGCAGTGAATTGGGTCCCCAGCATTTT. Residues: CASSELGPQHF.

J is TRBJ1-3 and V is TRBV9; D not resolved. Trimming stripped 0 bases from V and 4 bases from J, with 14 bases between. This CDR3 has 16 amino acids. CDR1 is SGDLS, CDR2 YYNGEE, per germline. The CDR3 here is CASSVAAGTAGNTIYF. As DNA, the CDR3 is TGTGCCAGCAGCGTAGCCGCGGGAACGGCGGGAAACACCATATATTTT. The variable domain in full, completed from reference TRBV9 and TRBJ1-3, reads DSGVTQTPKHLITATGQRVTLRCSPRSGDLSVYWYQQSLDQGLQFLIQYYNGEERAKGNILERFSAQQFPDLHSELNLSSLELGDSALYFCASSVAAGTAGNTIYFGEGSWLTVV.

The rearrangement uses TRBV5-1 and TRBJ2-7; TRBD1 is a possible D gene (6 bases). This CDR3 is built from 14 residues. V was clipped by 5 bases and J by 7 bases, with 19 bases between them. The germline gives CDR1 SGHRS, CDR2 YFSETQ. The DNA for the CDR3 is TGCGCCAGCAGTGACGGGCAGGGGTTTTGGGAGCAGTACTTC. Translating it yields CASSDGQGFWEQYF.